This T cell receptor beta chain was obtained from a study of blood T cell repertoires in COVID-19. About the study: Whether acute or convalescent, the COVID-19 samples came from the United States, Italy and Spain. Nucleic acid was either cDNA or gDNA, and it came from T cells, B-cell-depleted T cells, or PBMCs.

This CDR3 region has 14 residues. Germline CDR1 and CDR2: MNHEY and SVGAGI. V was shortened by 0 bases and J by 7 bases, with 12 bases between the two germline ends. How the authors handled the data: For nucleated cells, counts were estimated from reference gene primer amplification. The protocol was immunoSEQ multiplex PCR, while the TCRdb copy is restricted to in-frame clones and leaves out a portion. The D gene and trimming were derived from the DNA, and the V and J assignments and clone size from that table. The sample holds around 15,000 clones; less than 85% are singletons and the top ten take over 15%.

The sample taken for sequencing was peripheral blood. The chain couples TRBV6-5 to TRBJ1-1; D unresolved. This sequence originates from a middle-aged man with active or convalescent COVID-19. The CDR3 DNA follows: TGTGCCAGCAGTTACTCTTTTGTCGAGATTGAAGCTTTCTTT. Its translation: CASSYSFVEIEAFF.